The 19 T cell receptor beta chains below were found in one sample sequenced in a study of shared clonotypes between healthy human individuals. Positively selected for CCR7, the CD45RO-negative cells used as naive CD8 cells excluded terminally differentiated effector memory CD45RA+ cells. Here immunoSEQ multiplex PCR was the method, and the copy in TCRdb shows in-frame clones only, minus some. The profile shows about 2.1 million clones, roughly 91% of them singletons. The sample comprised naive CD8+ T cells from PBMCs. Receptor source: a young man in good health. Some clones in this sample may be carry-over from other donors' samples.

This chain uses TRBV2 with TRBJ1-3; D not certain. This CDR3 has 16 residues. V was pared by 3 bases and J by 0 bases, with 12 bases between. Germline lookup yields CDR1 SNHLY and CDR2 FYNNEI. The CDR3: CASSDSRTYSGNTIYF. Here the CDR3 DNA reads TGTGCCAGCAGTGATTCCAGGACCTACTCTGGAAACACCATATATTTT.

The V gene is TRBV4-2, the J gene TRBJ1-2; D not certain. The CDR3 totals 15 residues. Between the trimmed V and J ends, which lost 4 bases and 8 bases, there was a span of 20 bases. Germline V CDR1 and CDR2: LGHNA, YNFKEQ. The CDR3, as DNA: TGTGCCAGCAGCCCCCGAAAGGATTTCGTATGGGGCTACACCTTC. It is translated as CASSPRKDFVWGYTF.

This chain uses TRBV4-1 with TRBJ2-2, with 14 bases that match TRBD2. CDR1 and CDR2 (germline): MGHRA, YSYEKL. The CDR3 totals 18 residues. Trimming removed 2 bases from V and 5 bases from J; junction bases left unmatched: 7. The CDR3, as DNA: TGCGCCAGCAGCCAAACTCCGGGACTAGCGGGAGATACCGGGGAGCTGTTTTTT. Protein product: CASSQTPGLAGDTGELFF.

The chain combines TRBV27 with TRBJ2-5; D is unresolved. V lost 5 bases and J lost 1, with 11 bases in between. Germline lookup yields CDR1 MNHEY and CDR2 SMNVEV (reference sequence). The CDR3 runs 14 residues. CDR3: CASSPNPLQETQYF. CDR3 DNA sequence: TGTGCCAGCAGTCCGAACCCCCTCCAAGAGACCCAGTACTTC.

This chain uses TRBV10-3 with TRBJ1-6; 8 positions match TRBD1. The CDR3 is made up of 17 amino acids. J was trimmed by 8 bases and V by 3 bases; bases with no gene match: 12. CDR1 ENHRY and CDR2 SYGVKD come from the germline V gene. CDR3 amino acids: CAISENQGAMGDSPLHF. The CDR3, as DNA: TGTGCCATCAGTGAAAATCAGGGGGCCATGGGGGATTCACCCCTCCACTTT.

The chain links TRBV7-2 to TRBJ2-2; maybe TRBD2 (6 bases). V was trimmed by 5 bases and J by 6 bases, leaving 19 bases between them. CDR1 is SGHTA and CDR2 is FQGNSA in the germline V gene. This CDR3 contains 16 residues. The CDR3 DNA follows: TGTGCCAGCAGCCCGGGGAGGCAGGGAACCCCCGGGGAGCTGTTTTTT. This codes for CASSPGRQGTPGELFF.

V gene TRBV15 combines with J gene TRBJ1-3, with a weak D call TRBD1 (5 bases). This CDR3 region has 14 residues. The V and J ends lost 3 bases and 2 bases respectively, with 8 bases between them. Germline V gene lookup returns CDR1 LNHNV and CDR2 YYDKDF (reference sequence). In DNA form, the CDR3 reads TGTGCCACCAGCAGCAGGGAGGCTGGAAACACCATATATTTT. This gives the protein CATSSREAGNTIYF.

V is TRBV7-9 and J is TRBJ2-3, with TRBD2 matching 7 bases. CDR1 SEHNR and CDR2 FQNEAQ come from the germline V gene (reference sequence). This CDR3 contains 16 residues. The V and J ends lost 5 bases and 1 base, in that order; junction bases with no gene match: 9. DNA of the CDR3: TGTGCCAGCAGCGGGGCCGGGCTAGCGGGCACAGATACGCAGTATTTT. Its translation: CASSGAGLAGTDTQYF.

The chain uses TRBV7-8 and TRBJ2-5; D is possibly TRBD2 (5 bases). CDR3 size: 15 residues. V was clipped by 2 bases and J by 5 bases, with 15 bases between them. Germline values: CDR1 SGHVS, CDR2 FQNEAQ. CDR3 nucleotide sequence: TGTGCCAGCAGCTTATTTGAGGGAGTGGTGGAGACCCAGTACTTC. Translating it yields CASSLFEGVVETQYF.

The gene calls are TRBV7-9 and TRBJ1-1; perhaps TRBD1 as D (5 bases). Trimming removed 4 bases at V and 1 base at J, with 16 bases between. The V gene's germline CDR1 is SEHNR and CDR2 FQNEAQ (reference sequence). The CDR3 covers 16 residues. In DNA form, the CDR3 reads TGTGCCAGCAGCTCCCCCGGGGGGGGTAAGAACACTGAAGCTTTCTTT. Encoded protein: CASSSPGGGKNTEAFF.

The gene calls are TRBV5-1 and TRBJ2-3; D remains unclear. Germline assignment: CDR1 SGHRS and CDR2 YFSETQ. Trimming removed 1 base from V and 4 bases from J, with 16 bases in between. This CDR3 has 16 residues. The CDR3: CASSLFGSRLPDTQYF. The CDR3 coding sequence is TGCGCCAGCAGCTTGTTTGGTTCCCGGCTCCCAGATACGCAGTATTTT.

This rearrangement joins TRBV4-3 to TRBJ1-2; 9 nucleotides line up with TRBD1. Trimming cost V 3 bases and J 2 bases; bases outside gene matches: 10. CDR1 and CDR2 (germline): LGHNA, YSLEER. The CDR3 contains 17 residues. CDR3 bases: TGCGCCAGCAGCCAGGGATTTACAGGACAGGGGAACTATGGCTACACCTTC. Translation gives CASSQGFTGQGNYGYTF.

This clone is a singleton in its sample. V gene TRBV6-5 combines with J gene TRBJ2-7, with a weak D call TRBD1 (6 bases). CDR1 and CDR2 (germline): MNHEY, SVGAGI. This CDR3 is built from 13 residues. V was cut by 5 bases and J by 2 bases, with 10 bases left in between. CDR3 in amino acids: CASSPRQAYEQYF. For the CDR3, the DNA is TGTGCCAGCAGTCCCCGACAGGCCTACGAGCAGTACTTC.

The rearrangement joins TRBV5-8 to TRBJ2-2; TRBD1 aligns across 8 bases. CDR1 is SGHTS, CDR2 YDEGEE, per germline. The CDR3 contains 14 residues. The trim removed 3 bases at V and 7 bases at J, leaving 5 bases unmatched. In DNA form, the CDR3 reads TGTGCCAGCAGCTGGACAGGGTCAGACGGGGAGCTGTTTTTT. Translating gives CASSWTGSDGELFF.

This rearrangement joins TRBV7-8 to TRBJ1-1; 11 nucleotides match TRBD1. Germline V gene sequence: CDR1 SGHVS, CDR2 FQNEAQ. The J segment lost 5 bases and the V segment lost 4 bases, leaving 9 bases of the junction unmatched. This CDR3 has 16 residues. The CDR3 DNA reads TGTGCCAGCAGCTCCGGACAGGGGGCGCGGGGGACTGAAGCTTTCTTT. It is translated as CASSSGQGARGTEAFF.

This clone was detected a few times. This chain joins TRBV7-6 and TRBJ1-2; the D gene is possibly TRBD1 (6 bases). With 4 bases removed from V and 6 bases from J, the gap between germline ends came to 12 bases. The CDR3 has 13 amino acids. The germline CDR1 and CDR2 sequences are SGHVS and FNYEAQ. The CDR3 is CASSSQGSHGYTF. The DNA for the CDR3 is TGTGCCAGCAGCTCCCAGGGGTCCCATGGCTACACCTTC.

The gene calls are TRBV28 and TRBJ1-1; the D is unclear. Per germline, CDR1 MDHEN and CDR2 SYDVKM. This CDR3 has 12 residues. The ends were cut back, 3 bases at V and 6 bases at J, with 8 bases in the middle. In DNA form, the CDR3 reads TGTGCCAGCAGTTTTTTGAGCCCTGAAGCTTTCTTT. It yields the protein CASSFLSPEAFF.

The CDR3 is CASSSDSIGTSPGRVLFF. In DNA form, the CDR3 reads TGTGCCAGCAGCTCCGACTCTATAGGGACTAGCCCTGGCAGGGTTCTGTTCTTC. The rearrangement joins TRBV7-9 to TRBJ2-1; 9 bases line up with TRBD2. CDR3 length: 18 residues. V trimming: 4 bases; J trimming: 15 bases; junction bases outside the gene matches: 25. Germline CDR1 and CDR2: SEHNR and FQNEAQ (reference sequence). The complete variable domain, with remaining parts taken from reference TRBV7-9 and TRBJ2-1, reads DTGVSQNPRHKITKRGQNVTFRCDPISEHNRLYWYRQTLGQGPEFLTYFQNEAQLEKSRLLSDRFSAERPKGSFSTLEIQRTEQGDSAMYLCASSSDSIGTSPGRVLFFGPGTRLTVL.

Details on this clone: The same CDR3 also results from other DNA sequences found in this sample. V is TRBV5-6 and J is TRBJ2-7; TRBD2 matches at 7 bases. There are 14 residues in the CDR3. Germline V gene lookup returns CDR1 SGHDT and CDR2 YYEEEE. The trim removed 2 bases at V and 0 bases at J, leaving 2 bases unmatched. The chain's CDR3 is CASSLAGSSYEQYF. CDR3 nucleotide sequence: TGTGCCAGCAGCTTAGCGGGAAGCTCCTACGAGCAGTACTTC.